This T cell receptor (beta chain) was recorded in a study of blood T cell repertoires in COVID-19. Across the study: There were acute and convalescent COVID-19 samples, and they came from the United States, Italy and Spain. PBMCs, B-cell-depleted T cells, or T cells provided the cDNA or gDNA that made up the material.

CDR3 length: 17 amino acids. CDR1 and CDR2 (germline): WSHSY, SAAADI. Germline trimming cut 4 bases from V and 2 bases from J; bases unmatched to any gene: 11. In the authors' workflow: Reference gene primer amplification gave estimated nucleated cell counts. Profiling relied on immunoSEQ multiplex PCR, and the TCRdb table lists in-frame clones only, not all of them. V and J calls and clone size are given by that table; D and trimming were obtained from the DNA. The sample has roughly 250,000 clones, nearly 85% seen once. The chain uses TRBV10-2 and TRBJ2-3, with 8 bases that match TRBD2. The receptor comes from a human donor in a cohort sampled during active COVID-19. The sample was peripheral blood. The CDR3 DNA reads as TGCGCCAGCAGTGCGCCCGGACTAGCCGCTGTCACAGATACGCAGTATTTT. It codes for CASSAPGLAAVTDTQYF.